This T cell receptor (beta chain) was documented in a study of blood T cell repertoires in COVID-19. Looking at the study overall: The United States, Italy and Spain were the sources of the acute and convalescent COVID-19 samples. PBMCs, B-cell-depleted T cells, or T cells were the source of the cDNA or gDNA that made up the material.

Trimming shortened V by 0 bases and J by 3 bases, and 18 bases separated the two germline ends. Germline CDR1 is SGDLS and CDR2 is YYNGEE. The CDR3 is 17 residues long. How the authors handled the data: Estimates of nucleated cell counts were drawn from the amplification of reference gene primers. Here immunoSEQ multiplex PCR was the method, and the copy in TCRdb shows in-frame clones only, minus some. V and J calls and clone size are as listed in that table; D and trimming were resolved from the DNA. Altogether a few hundred thousand clones are present, around four fifths being singletons, with the ten largest covering around 4%.

This rearrangement joins TRBV9 to TRBJ1-1; tentatively, D is TRBD1 (6 bases). The origin of this receptor is a woman aged 45-60 years with active or convalescent COVID-19. Sequenced material: peripheral blood. CDR3 coding DNA: TGTGCCAGCAGCGTAGATGGCAGCCCGGGGGGGCACACTGAAGCTTTCTTT. This codes for CASSVDGSPGGHTEAFF.